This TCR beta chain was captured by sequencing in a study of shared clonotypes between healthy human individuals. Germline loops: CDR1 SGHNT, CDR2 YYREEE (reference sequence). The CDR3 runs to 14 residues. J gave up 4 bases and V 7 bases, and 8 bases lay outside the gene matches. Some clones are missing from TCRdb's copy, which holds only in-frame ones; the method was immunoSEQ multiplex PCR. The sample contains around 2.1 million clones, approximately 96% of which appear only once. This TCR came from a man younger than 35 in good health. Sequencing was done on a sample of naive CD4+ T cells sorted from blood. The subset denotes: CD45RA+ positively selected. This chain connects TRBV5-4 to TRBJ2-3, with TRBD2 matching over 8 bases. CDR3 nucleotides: TGTGCCAGCGGTACGGGAGGGGCGGCAGATACGCAGTATTTT. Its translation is CASGTGGAADTQYF.